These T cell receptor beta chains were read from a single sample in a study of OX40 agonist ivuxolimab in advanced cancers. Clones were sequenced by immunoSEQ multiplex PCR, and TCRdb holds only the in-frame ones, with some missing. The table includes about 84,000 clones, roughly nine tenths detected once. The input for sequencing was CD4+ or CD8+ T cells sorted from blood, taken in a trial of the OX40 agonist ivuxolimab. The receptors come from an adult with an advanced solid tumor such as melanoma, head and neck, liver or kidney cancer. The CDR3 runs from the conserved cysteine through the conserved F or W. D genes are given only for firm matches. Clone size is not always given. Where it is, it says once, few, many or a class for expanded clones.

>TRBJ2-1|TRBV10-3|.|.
CATHGPSSASHNEQFF
TGTGCCACCCATGGGCCCTCCAGCGCCTCCCACAATGAGCAGTTCTTC
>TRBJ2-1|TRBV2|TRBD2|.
CASRRGTSGSNEQFF
TGTGCCAGCAGGCGGGGGACTAGCGGGAGCAATGAGCAGTTCTTC
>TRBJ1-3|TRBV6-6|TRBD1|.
CASSYPTGAGNTIYF
TGTGCCAGCAGTTACCCGACAGGGGCTGGAAACACCATATATTTT
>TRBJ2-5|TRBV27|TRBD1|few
CASGGGRQGETQYF
TGTGCCAGCGGGGGTGGCAGACAGGGCGAGACCCAGTACTTC
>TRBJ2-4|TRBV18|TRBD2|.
CASSPKSGEKVQYF
TGTGCCAGCTCACCAAAGAGCGGGGAAAAGGTTCAGTACTTC
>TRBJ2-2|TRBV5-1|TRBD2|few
CASSKTSGTTGELFF
TGCGCCAGCAGCAAGACTAGCGGGACCACCGGGGAGCTGTTTTTT
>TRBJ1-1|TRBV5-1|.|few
CASSYSTANTEAFF
TGCGCCAGCAGCTATTCGACAGCAAACACTGAAGCTTTCTTT
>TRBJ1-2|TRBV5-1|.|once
CASSLRAGVGYTF
TGCGCCAGCAGCTTGCGGGCAGGGGTTGGCTACACCTTC
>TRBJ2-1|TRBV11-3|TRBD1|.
CASSRGQGDYLGNEQFF
TGTGCCAGCAGCCGCGGACAGGGGGATTATCTAGGCAATGAGCAGTTCTTC
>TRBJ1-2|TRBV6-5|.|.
CASTRVGGSYGYTF
TGTGCCAGCACCCGGGTGGGAGGGAGCTATGGCTACACCTTC
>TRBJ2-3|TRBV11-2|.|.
CASSLWQGSTDTQYF
TGTGCCAGCAGCTTGTGGCAGGGAAGCACAGATACGCAGTATTTT
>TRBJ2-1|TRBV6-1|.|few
CASSSQGLRSGEQFF
TGTGCCAGCAGTTCCCAGGGGCTAAGGTCCGGTGAGCAGTTCTTC
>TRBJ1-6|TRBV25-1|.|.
CASSESDSPNSPLHF
TGTGCCAGCAGTGAATCGGACAGTCCTAATTCACCCCTCCACTTT
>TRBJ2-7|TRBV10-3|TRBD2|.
CASLPRLGGYEQYF
TGTGCCAGCCTCCCCCGGTTGGGGGGGTACGAGCAGTACTTC
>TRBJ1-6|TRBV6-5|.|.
CASTITGQSNSPLHF
TGTGCCAGCACCATCACCGGACAAAGTAATTCACCCCTCCACTTT
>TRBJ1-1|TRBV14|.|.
CASSQIQGGEAFF
TGTGCCAGCAGCCAAATCCAGGGAGGTGAAGCTTTCTTT
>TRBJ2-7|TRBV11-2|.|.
CASSLIRGSLAVHEQYF
TGTGCCAGCAGCCTCATCAGGGGGAGCCTAGCGGTCCACGAGCAGTACTTC
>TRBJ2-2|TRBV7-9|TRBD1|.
CASSLDVTGGTGELFF
TGTGCCAGCAGCTTAGATGTGACAGGGGGCACCGGGGAGCTGTTTTTT
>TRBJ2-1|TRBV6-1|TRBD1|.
CASRDRGSYNEQFF
TGTGCCAGCAGGGACAGGGGCTCCTACAATGAGCAGTTCTTC
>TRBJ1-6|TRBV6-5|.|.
CASKQGNSPLHF
TGTGCCAGCAAGCAGGGTAATTCACCCCTCCACTTT
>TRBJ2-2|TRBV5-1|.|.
CASSLKGPGELFF
TGCGCCAGCAGCTTGAAAGGTCCCGGGGAGCTGTTTTTT
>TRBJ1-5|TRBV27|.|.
CASSFDIRGNQPQHF
TGTGCCAGCAGTTTTGATATTAGGGGCAATCAGCCCCAGCATTTT
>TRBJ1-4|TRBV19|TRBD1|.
CASSIGQANEKLFF
TGTGCCAGTAGTATTGGACAGGCTAATGAAAAACTGTTTTTT
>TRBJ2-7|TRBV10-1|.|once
CASSESGRGYEQYF
TGCGCCAGCAGTGAGTCAGGACGGGGCTACGAGCAGTACTTC
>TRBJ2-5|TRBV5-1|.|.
CASSFRGVNQETQYF
TGCGCCAGCAGCTTTCGTGGCGTAAACCAAGAGACCCAGTACTTC
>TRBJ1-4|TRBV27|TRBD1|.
CASSPQGAPTNEKLFF
TGTGCCAGCAGTCCCCAGGGGGCACCAACTAATGAAAAACTGTTTTTT
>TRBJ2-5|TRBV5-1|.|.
CASSSQGTLHYQYF
TGCGCCAGCAGCTCGCAGGGGACCCTCCATTACCAGTACTTC
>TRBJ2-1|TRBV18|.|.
CASSLKIDNEQFF
TGTGCCAGCTCACTAAAGATAGACAATGAGCAGTTCTTC
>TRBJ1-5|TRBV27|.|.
CASSFIDQPQHF
TGTGCCAGCAGTTTCATAGATCAGCCCCAGCATTTT
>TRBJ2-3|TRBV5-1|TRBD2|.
CASSLEYGGTDTQYF
TGCGCCAGCAGCTTGGAGTACGGGGGGACAGATACGCAGTATTTT
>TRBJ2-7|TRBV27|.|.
CASSLGPPQFYEQYF
TGTGCCAGCAGTTTAGGTCCGCCGCAATTCTACGAGCAGTACTTC
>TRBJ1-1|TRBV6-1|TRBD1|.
CASRGSGGGTEAFF
TGTGCCAGCAGGGGTTCAGGGGGCGGCACTGAAGCTTTCTTT
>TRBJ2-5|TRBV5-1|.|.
CASSLGGGQETQYF
TGCGCCAGCAGCTTGGGTGGGGGACAAGAGACCCAGTACTTC
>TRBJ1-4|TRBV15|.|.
CATSRDRQGLGEKLFF
TGTGCCACCAGCAGAGATAGGCAGGGGCTGGGTGAAAAACTGTTTTTT
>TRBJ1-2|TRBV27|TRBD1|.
CASSLLRDRENYGYTF
TGTGCCAGCAGTTTGCTCCGGGACAGGGAGAACTATGGCTACACCTTC